This T cell receptor (beta chain) emerged from a study of cytomegalovirus exposure and HLA in healthy donors. The study, taken as a whole, reports: A later analysis linked a missense DCLRE1C variant to TCR beta V- and J-gene trimming. With further analysis later on, most CMV-associated TCR beta chains appeared HLA-restricted. Cytomegalovirus association was assigned to more than 150 TCR beta chains.

The CDR3 covers 16 residues. V lost 0 bases and J lost 0, with 11 bases in between. In germline, CDR1 is SGDLS, CDR2 YYNGEE. Use of 60 Vbeta and 13 Jbeta primers characterized the PCR. TCRdb's copy holds only in-frame clones and misses some; the assay was immunoSEQ multiplex PCR. The sample has 95,000 to 150,000 clones, 15% seen once; the top ten hold 1.5% to 2%. Turning to this clone: The antigen remains undetermined.

The sequence was obtained from a woman aged 18-35 years in good health and CMV-seronegative. This chain connects TRBV9 to TRBJ2-3, with D possibly matching TRBD1 (6 bases). The specimen sequenced was PBMCs. The CDR3 spells CASSVEGTGSTDTQYF. The CDR3 DNA reads TGTGCCAGCAGCGTAGAAGGCACAGGGAGCACAGATACGCAGTATTTT.